This T cell receptor beta chain was identified during a study of technical replicates of blood from a few donors (dated by TCRdb to 2016 to 2017). A word on this clone: Its target antigen remains unknown. No much larger clonotype is one base removed from it; base qualities were not supplied.

At the junction V is shortened by 5 bases and J by 3 bases, with 11 bases in between. Counted from cysteine to phenylalanine, this CDR3 has 14 amino acids. Only the CDR3 DNA is retained, 42 bases long and in frame from the first base. Reading the germline V gene gives CDR1 MGHDK and CDR2 SYGVNS. Receptors were amplified or captured by the immunoSEQ multiplex PCR assay. Held by TCRdb, this immuneACCESS table contains in-frame sequences only and omits some clones. Under half of the omission traces to an unresolved V gene where checked; the cause of the rest is unknown. In this sample the table shows approximately 65,000 clones, approximately 86% of which occur a single time. Approximately 4.7% of the sample rests with the top ten.

The sequence links TRBV25-1 to TRBJ1-3; the D segment cannot be called with confidence. This TCR was sampled from a human donor in good health. Some clones in this sample may be carry-over from other donors' samples. Sequenced sample: PBMCs. The CDR3 reads as follows: CASSPQVRGNTIYF. The DNA sequence is given as TGTGCCAGCAGTCCCCAGGTTCGTGGAAACACCATATATTTT.